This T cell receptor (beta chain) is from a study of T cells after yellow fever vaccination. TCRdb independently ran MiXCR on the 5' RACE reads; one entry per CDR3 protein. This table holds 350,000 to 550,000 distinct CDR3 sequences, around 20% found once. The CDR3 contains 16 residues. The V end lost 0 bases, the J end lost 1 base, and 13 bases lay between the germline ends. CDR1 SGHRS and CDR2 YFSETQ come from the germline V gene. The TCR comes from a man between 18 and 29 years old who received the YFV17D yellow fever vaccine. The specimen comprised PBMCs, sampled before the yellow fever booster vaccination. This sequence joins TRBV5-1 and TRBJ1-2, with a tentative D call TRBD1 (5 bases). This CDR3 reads CASSLVGGTLNYGYTF. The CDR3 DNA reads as TGCGCCAGCAGCTTGGTCGGGGGGACGCTTAACTATGGCTACACCTTC.